This section outlines one T cell receptor (beta chain) sequence together with its context. Its antigen is currently unknown. Researchers prepared the TCRbeta library using unique molecular identifiers, the study reports. Via MiXCR, TCRdb re-called the PCR reads, giving one row per CDR3 protein. The data hold around 120,000 distinct CDR3 sequences, with 23% observed a single time. The sample belongs to a study of T-cell reconstitution after alpha-beta-depleted transplantation in children. Trimming at V came to 5 bases and at J to 10 bases, leaving 5 bases not matched to a gene. CDR3 length: 12 residues. Germline-derived CDR1 and CDR2 are SGHTA and FQGNSA. Study conclusions and caveats: By about two months after transplant, alpha-beta T cells reportedly arose from several hundred graft clones that had expanded. Among T cells one year after transplant, newly produced cells accounted for most counts and diversity. Surviving recipient T cells and thymic progenitors produced the high day-60 TCRbeta diversity seen in some patients.

The V call is TRBV7-2, the J call TRBJ2-1; TRBD2 aligns across 7 bases. The sequence derives from a male patient between 2 and 15 years old who had a stem cell transplant for chronic granulomatous disease, so the T cells may come from the graft donor. The sequencing here drew on PBMCs, mostly from graft donor cells, taken 180 days after TCRalphabeta/CD19-depleted stem cell transplant. CDR3 in DNA: TGTGCCAGCAGCCTCAGCGGGACCGAGCAGTTCTTC. Translating it yields CASSLSGTEQFF.